This T cell receptor beta chain was sequenced during a study of T cell responses to AZD1222 COVID-19 vaccine. Regarding the study as a whole: Clonal diversity may have been underestimated in mostly white British donors.

Sequencing was performed with immunoSEQ multiplex PCR; in TCRdb, only in-frame clones are kept and a portion is missing. The sample has about 89,000 clones, 75% to 90% seen once; the top ten hold roughly 5%. Note on this clone: Antigen specificity is unknown.

The V end lost 2 bases, the J end lost 0 bases, and 5 bases lay between the germline ends. CDR1 is MGHRA and CDR2 is YSYEKL in the germline V gene. The CDR3 length is 13 residues. The source material was peripheral blood, sampled 28 days after the second AZD1222 dose. The V call is TRBV4-1, the J call TRBJ2-7; D call uncertain. The sequence was collected from an adult who received the AZD1222 COVID-19 vaccine. CDR3: CASSQTTSYEQYF. CDR3 nucleotide sequence: TGCGCCAGCAGCCAAACTACCTCCTACGAGCAGTACTTC.